The rows below give T cell receptor beta chains drawn from one sample of a study of cytotoxic CD8 clonotypes in ibrutinib-treated CLL. Method: immunoSEQ multiplex PCR; TCRdb's copy keeps in-frame clones and lacks some. The sample has roughly 200,000 clones, approximately 75% seen once. This material consisted of PBMCs, taken after 12 months of ibrutinib treatment. These receptors all come from a human donor with chronic lymphocytic leukemia. CDR3s include the opening cysteine and the closing phenylalanine or tryptophan. D genes are given only for firm matches. Rows give clone size only sometimes, using once, few, many, or a class for an expanded clone.

d_gene: NA
abundance: NA
j_gene: TRBJ2-2
v_gene: TRBV4-1
CDR3nt: TGCGCCAGCAGCCCGAGGGCCGTTTACTCCGGGGAGCTGTTTTTT
CDR3aa: CASSPRAVYSGELFF

d_gene: NA
abundance: NA
j_gene: TRBJ2-3
v_gene: TRBV18
CDR3nt: TGTGCCAGCTCACGGGGGGCGCAAGATACGCAGTATTTT
CDR3aa: CASSRGAQDTQYF

d_gene: TRBD1
abundance: NA
j_gene: TRBJ2-4
v_gene: TRBV5-6
CDR3nt: TGTGCCAGCAGCACGGACAGGGACGTGCCTTCGAGCATTCAGTACTTC
CDR3aa: CASSTDRDVPSSIQYF

d_gene: TRBD1
abundance: NA
j_gene: TRBJ1-1
v_gene: TRBV11-2
CDR3nt: TGTGCCAGCAGCATGGACAGGGGCTCTGAAGCTTTCTTT
CDR3aa: CASSMDRGSEAFF

d_gene: NA
abundance: NA
j_gene: TRBJ2-1
v_gene: TRBV28
CDR3nt: TGTGCCAGCATTAGCGGAAGTCACAATGAGCAGTTCTTC
CDR3aa: CASISGSHNEQFF

d_gene: NA
abundance: NA
j_gene: TRBJ2-4
v_gene: TRBV15
CDR3nt: TGTGCCACCAGCAGAGATTATTTCGGGGGATATGAAGCCAAAAACATTCAGTACTTC
CDR3aa: CATSRDYFGGYEAKNIQYF

d_gene: NA
abundance: NA
j_gene: TRBJ1-1
v_gene: TRBV27
CDR3nt: TGTGCCAGCAGTTTAGGACCAGGGTCGGTAGCTTTCTTT
CDR3aa: CASSLGPGSVAFF

d_gene: NA
abundance: NA
j_gene: TRBJ2-7
v_gene: TRBV19
CDR3nt: TGTGCCAGTAGTATCGAACAGTCCTACGAGCAGTACTTC
CDR3aa: CASSIEQSYEQYF

d_gene: NA
abundance: NA
j_gene: TRBJ2-7
v_gene: TRBV30
CDR3nt: TGTGCCTGGATGGCCACCGGGACATCCTACGAGCAGTACTTC
CDR3aa: CAWMATGTSYEQYF

d_gene: NA
abundance: NA
j_gene: TRBJ2-3
v_gene: TRBV7-2
CDR3nt: TGTGCCAGCACCAAGCGGGCGACAGATACGCAGTATTTT
CDR3aa: CASTKRATDTQYF

d_gene: NA
abundance: NA
j_gene: TRBJ2-1
v_gene: TRBV2
CDR3nt: TGTGCCACAAACCACCCCAATGAGCAGTTCTTC
CDR3aa: CATNHPNEQFF

d_gene: TRBD2
abundance: NA
j_gene: TRBJ2-2
v_gene: TRBV11-1
CDR3nt: TGTGCCAGCAGCCTCGGGGGGGCTGGTATCCCCGGGGAGCTGTTTTTT
CDR3aa: CASSLGGAGIPGELFF

d_gene: NA
abundance: NA
j_gene: TRBJ2-7
v_gene: TRBV2
CDR3nt: TGTGCCAGCAGTGAAGGGACAGCCGTAGAGCAGTACTTC
CDR3aa: CASSEGTAVEQYF

d_gene: NA
abundance: NA
j_gene: TRBJ2-7
v_gene: TRBV5-6
CDR3nt: TGTGCCAGCAGCTTGACAGGGGCAGCGGGGGAGCAGTACTTC
CDR3aa: CASSLTGAAGEQYF

d_gene: TRBD2
abundance: NA
j_gene: TRBJ2-3
v_gene: TRBV19
CDR3nt: TGTGCCAGTAGTATAGCTAGCGGGGGGTACGATAGCACAGATACGCAGTATTTT
CDR3aa: CASSIASGGYDSTDTQYF

d_gene: NA
abundance: many
j_gene: TRBJ2-7
v_gene: TRBV7-9
CDR3nt: TGTGCCAGCAGCCCGTGGGGGGGCGAGTCCTACGAGCAGTACTTC
CDR3aa: CASSPWGGESYEQYF

d_gene: NA
abundance: NA
j_gene: TRBJ2-7
v_gene: TRBV7-6
CDR3nt: TGTGCCAGCAGCCCCTTGGGCGGTACAATCTCCTACGAGCAGTACTTC
CDR3aa: CASSPLGGTISYEQYF

d_gene: NA
abundance: NA
j_gene: TRBJ2-3
v_gene: TRBV13
CDR3nt: TGTGCCAGCAGCTTATCGAGACTAGGGGAAGTTTTCACAGATACGCAGTATTTT
CDR3aa: CASSLSRLGEVFTDTQYF

d_gene: NA
abundance: once
j_gene: TRBJ2-7
v_gene: TRBV6-4
CDR3nt: TGTGCCAGCAGTGCCCCTGATACCTACGAGCAGTACTTC
CDR3aa: CASSAPDTYEQYF

d_gene: TRBD1
abundance: NA
j_gene: TRBJ1-5
v_gene: TRBV28
CDR3nt: TGTGCCAGCAGTTTGAGGACAGGAAGGTCCGGGCCCCAGCATTTT
CDR3aa: CASSLRTGRSGPQHF

d_gene: NA
abundance: NA
j_gene: TRBJ1-4
v_gene: TRBV2
CDR3nt: TGTGCCAGCAGTGGACCCGTGGGAAAACTGTTTTTT
CDR3aa: CASSGPVGKLFF

d_gene: NA
abundance: NA
j_gene: TRBJ2-7
v_gene: TRBV29-1
CDR3nt: TGCAGCGTTGACCCCTCAGGGAGCTCCTACGAGCAGTACTTC
CDR3aa: CSVDPSGSSYEQYF

d_gene: NA
abundance: few
j_gene: TRBJ2-7
v_gene: TRBV28
CDR3nt: TGTGCCAGCAGCCCCGCCGGGACGGCCGAATACGAGCAGTACTTC
CDR3aa: CASSPAGTAEYEQYF

d_gene: TRBD1
abundance: NA
j_gene: TRBJ1-1
v_gene: TRBV2
CDR3nt: TGTGCCAGCACCCGGACAGGGTGGGACACTGAAGCTTTCTTT
CDR3aa: CASTRTGWDTEAFF

d_gene: NA
abundance: NA
j_gene: TRBJ2-3
v_gene: TRBV19
CDR3nt: TGTGCCAGTAGCCGACCTGGGAGTGGGGAGACAAGAGATACGCAGTATTTT
CDR3aa: CASSRPGSGETRDTQYF

d_gene: NA
abundance: NA
j_gene: TRBJ2-1
v_gene: TRBV6-5
CDR3nt: TGTGCCAGCAGTTACAATCCCTACAATGAGCAGTTCTTC
CDR3aa: CASSYNPYNEQFF

d_gene: NA
abundance: once
j_gene: TRBJ2-7
v_gene: TRBV28
CDR3nt: TGTGCCAGCAGTTTATCTCTCCAGGGGCCCAGCTCCTACGAGCAGTACTTC
CDR3aa: CASSLSLQGPSSYEQYF

d_gene: NA
abundance: NA
j_gene: TRBJ2-1
v_gene: TRBV9
CDR3nt: TGTGCCAGCAGCGTAGGGGCGAGCTCCTACAATGAGCAGTTCTTC
CDR3aa: CASSVGASSYNEQFF

d_gene: TRBD2
abundance: NA
j_gene: TRBJ2-3
v_gene: TRBV4-2
CDR3nt: TGTGCCAGCAGCCAAGATGAACGGGGGGGCACAGATACGCAGTATTTT
CDR3aa: CASSQDERGGTDTQYF

d_gene: NA
abundance: NA
j_gene: TRBJ2-7
v_gene: TRBV28
CDR3nt: TGTGCCAGCAGGAGGGAGTCCTACGAGCAGTACTTC
CDR3aa: CASRRESYEQYF

d_gene: TRBD1
abundance: NA
j_gene: TRBJ2-1
v_gene: TRBV5-1
CDR3nt: TGCGCCAGCAGCTTGGGACAGGGGGCTGTGAATGAGCAGTTCTTC
CDR3aa: CASSLGQGAVNEQFF

d_gene: TRBD2
abundance: NA
j_gene: TRBJ2-5
v_gene: TRBV2
CDR3nt: TGTGCCAGCAGTGAAGACCGGGGGGGCACGAAGACCCAGTACTTC
CDR3aa: CASSEDRGGTKTQYF

d_gene: NA
abundance: NA
j_gene: TRBJ2-1
v_gene: TRBV7-9
CDR3nt: TGTGCCAGCAGTCAGAGTGGAGTGGGGTACAATGAGCAGTTCTTC
CDR3aa: CASSQSGVGYNEQFF

d_gene: NA
abundance: NA
j_gene: TRBJ2-7
v_gene: TRBV7-8
CDR3nt: TGTGCCAGCAGCTTAGATTCCCCCGAGCAGTACTTC
CDR3aa: CASSLDSPEQYF

d_gene: NA
abundance: NA
j_gene: TRBJ1-5
v_gene: TRBV19
CDR3nt: TGTGCCAGTACCCCAAGCGGTTATGGCAATCAGCCCCAGCATTTT
CDR3aa: CASTPSGYGNQPQHF

d_gene: NA
abundance: few
j_gene: TRBJ2-7
v_gene: TRBV29-1
CDR3nt: TGCAGCGTTAGGGACAACTCCGACGAGCAGTACTTC
CDR3aa: CSVRDNSDEQYF

d_gene: NA
abundance: NA
j_gene: TRBJ1-4
v_gene: TRBV7-2
CDR3nt: TGTGCCAGCAGCTTAAGGGCCATGGGAACAACTAATGAAAAACTGTTTTTT
CDR3aa: CASSLRAMGTTNEKLFF

d_gene: NA
abundance: once
j_gene: TRBJ2-7
v_gene: TRBV25-1
CDR3nt: TGTGCCAGCAGTCTAGGCAGTCCCTCCTACGAGCAGTACTTC
CDR3aa: CASSLGSPSYEQYF

d_gene: NA
abundance: NA
j_gene: TRBJ2-7
v_gene: TRBV27
CDR3nt: TGTGCCAGCAGTTTTGGCGGGAATCTATACGAGCAGTACTTC
CDR3aa: CASSFGGNLYEQYF

d_gene: NA
abundance: NA
j_gene: TRBJ2-7
v_gene: TRBV5-1
CDR3nt: TGCGCCAGCAGCTTAGGCAGCCCCTACGAGCAGTACTTC
CDR3aa: CASSLGSPYEQYF

d_gene: NA
abundance: NA
j_gene: TRBJ2-5
v_gene: TRBV7-5
CDR3nt: TGTGTCAGAAGCTTCCGCGGACACGGAATGGGGGAGACCCAGTACTTC
CDR3aa: CVRSFRGHGMGETQYF

d_gene: NA
abundance: NA
j_gene: TRBJ2-3
v_gene: TRBV6-4
CDR3nt: TGTGCCAGCAGTGACGAGCTTTCATCTACCAAGGATTTT
CDR3aa: CASSDELSSTKDF

d_gene: NA
abundance: NA
j_gene: TRBJ2-7
v_gene: TRBV18
CDR3nt: TGTGCCAGCTCACCGACAGCGCCTCCAAACTACGAGCAGTACTTC
CDR3aa: CASSPTAPPNYEQYF

d_gene: NA
abundance: NA
j_gene: TRBJ1-2
v_gene: TRBV27
CDR3nt: TGTGCCAGCAGTTTATTGGGAGCTAACTATGGCTACACCTTC
CDR3aa: CASSLLGANYGYTF

d_gene: NA
abundance: NA
j_gene: TRBJ2-3
v_gene: TRBV5-1
CDR3nt: TGCGCCAGCAGCGGGGGGACCACAGATACGCAGTATTTT
CDR3aa: CASSGGTTDTQYF

d_gene: NA
abundance: NA
j_gene: TRBJ2-7
v_gene: TRBV5-4
CDR3nt: TGTGCCAGCAGCTTGGGTGGCCTTTACGAGCAGTACTTC
CDR3aa: CASSLGGLYEQYF

d_gene: NA
abundance: NA
j_gene: TRBJ1-2
v_gene: TRBV16
CDR3nt: TGTGCCAGCAGCCAATCGGAAGGAAACTATGGCTACACCTTC
CDR3aa: CASSQSEGNYGYTF

d_gene: NA
abundance: NA
j_gene: TRBJ2-7
v_gene: TRBV28
CDR3nt: TGTGCCAGCAGTCAACCCGGAGGCCCGACCTACGAGCAGTACTTC
CDR3aa: CASSQPGGPTYEQYF

d_gene: NA
abundance: once
j_gene: TRBJ2-5
v_gene: TRBV2
CDR3nt: TGTGCCAGCAGTGAGGGACTTTCTAAAGAGACCCAGTACTTC
CDR3aa: CASSEGLSKETQYF

d_gene: TRBD2
abundance: NA
j_gene: TRBJ2-7
v_gene: TRBV6-5
CDR3nt: TGTGCCAGCGGGAGCGGGGGACTGTACTTC
CDR3aa: CASGSGGLYF

d_gene: NA
abundance: few
j_gene: TRBJ1-6
v_gene: TRBV6-5
CDR3nt: TGTGCCAGCAGTTACACCGGAGTGGATAATTCACCCCTCCACTTT
CDR3aa: CASSYTGVDNSPLHF

d_gene: NA
abundance: NA
j_gene: TRBJ2-3
v_gene: TRBV4-1
CDR3nt: TGCGCCAGCAGCCCGACAGGAATCACAGATACGCAGTATTTT
CDR3aa: CASSPTGITDTQYF

d_gene: TRBD2
abundance: NA
j_gene: TRBJ2-3
v_gene: TRBV2
CDR3nt: TGTGCCAGTACCCCGGGACTAGCCCCAGATACGCAGTATTTT
CDR3aa: CASTPGLAPDTQYF

d_gene: TRBD1
abundance: NA
j_gene: TRBJ1-3
v_gene: TRBV15
CDR3nt: TGTGCCACCAGCAGACCGACAGGGGCTGGAAACACCATATATTTT
CDR3aa: CATSRPTGAGNTIYF

d_gene: NA
abundance: NA
j_gene: TRBJ1-4
v_gene: TRBV13
CDR3nt: TGTGCCAGCAGCTTAGAACAGGATAATGAAAAACTGTTTTTT
CDR3aa: CASSLEQDNEKLFF

d_gene: NA
abundance: many
j_gene: TRBJ2-2
v_gene: TRBV19
CDR3nt: TGTGCCAGTACATACACCGGGGAGCTGTTTTTT
CDR3aa: CASTYTGELFF

d_gene: NA
abundance: NA
j_gene: TRBJ1-1
v_gene: TRBV29-1
CDR3nt: TGCAGCGTTGCTCCCCTAAACACTGAAGCTTTCTTT
CDR3aa: CSVAPLNTEAFF

d_gene: TRBD1
abundance: NA
j_gene: TRBJ1-2
v_gene: TRBV5-4
CDR3nt: TGTGCCAGCAGCGGGGGGAGGGGACAGCCTAACTATGGCTACACCTTC
CDR3aa: CASSGGRGQPNYGYTF

d_gene: TRBD2
abundance: few
j_gene: TRBJ2-7
v_gene: TRBV28
CDR3nt: TGTGCCAGCAACTTAAGGGCTAGCGGGAGTCGACACGAGCAGTACTTC
CDR3aa: CASNLRASGSRHEQYF

d_gene: NA
abundance: NA
j_gene: TRBJ1-2
v_gene: TRBV7-9
CDR3nt: TGTGCCAGCAGCCCCCGGGATAATTATGGCTACACCTTC
CDR3aa: CASSPRDNYGYTF